These T cell receptor beta chains were read from a single sample in a study of shared T cell receptors in the human thymus. The protocol was immunoSEQ multiplex PCR, while the TCRdb copy is restricted to in-frame clones and leaves out a portion. The table lists 500,000 to 550,000 clones, 75% to 85% of them singletons. The same sample was also studied in work on human thymus T cells.

Sequencing input: thymocytes. The receptors originated from a boy younger than two with a congenital heart defect. Both conserved end residues are part of each CDR3. Each record gives: clone size, V gene, J gene, D gene, CDR3 DNA, CDR3 protein. D genes are given only for firm matches. The listing skips clone size in some rows; elsewhere it reads once, few, many or a size class.

>NA|TRBV21-1|TRBJ2-5|NA
TGTGCCAGCAGCAAAGTTCGGGCTAGCGGGAGGGCTTGGGAGACCCAGTACTTC
CASSKVRASGRAWETQYF
>NA|TRBV9|TRBJ2-7|TRBD2
TGTGCCAGCAGCGTAAGAAGCGGGAGGGCCTACGAGCAGTACTTC
CASSVRSGRAYEQYF
>NA|TRBV11-3|TRBJ2-3|NA
TGTGCCAGCAGCCCCACAGGGATCCCAGATACGCAGTATTTT
CASSPTGIPDTQYF
>NA|TRBV6-1|TRBJ2-2|TRBD2
TGTGCCAGCGGAGGGAGTCAGCGGGGGGCCGGGGAGCTGTTTTTT
CASGGSQRGAGELFF
>NA|TRBV6-1|TRBJ2-2|TRBD2
TGTGCCAGCAGCGAAAGGACTAGCGGGAGTACGTTCTCGGGAAACACCGGGGAGCTGTTTTTT
CASSERTSGSTFSGNTGELFF
>NA|TRBV11-2|TRBJ2-7|TRBD2
TGTGCCAGCAGTCGACTAGCGGGAGGTATCACTGGAGAGCAGTACTTC
CASSRLAGGITGEQYF
>NA|TRBV28|TRBJ2-2|NA
TGTGCCAGCTCCGCTGGGCGGGACGGGGAGCTGTTTTTT
CASSAGRDGELFF
>NA|TRBV11-1|TRBJ2-7|NA
TGTGCCAGCAGCTTCCAGACAGGCCGGGGCTCCTACGAGCAGTACTTC
CASSFQTGRGSYEQYF
>once|TRBV4-1|TRBJ2-3|TRBD2
TGCGCCAGCAGCTTAACCCGACTAGCGGGTCCCACAGATACGCAGTATTTT
CASSLTRLAGPTDTQYF
>NA|TRBV21-1|TRBJ2-7|NA
TGTGCCAGCAGCGCCCCCCCGGGCTACGAGCAGTACTTC
CASSAPPGYEQYF
>NA|TRBV7-8|TRBJ1-1|NA
TGTGCCAGCAGCTTAGGCGGGGGGCGGGCGAACACTGAAGCTTTCTTT
CASSLGGGRANTEAFF
>few|TRBV27|TRBJ2-3|NA
TGTGCCAGCAGTTTCTCCTGGCGGAGCACAGATACGCAGTATTTT
CASSFSWRSTDTQYF
>NA|TRBV30|TRBJ2-3|TRBD2
TGTGCCTGGATGCGGGAGCTAGCGGGAGGGCCGTTCTGGACAGATACGCAGTATTTT
CAWMRELAGGPFWTDTQYF
>NA|TRBV27|TRBJ1-1|NA
TGTGCCAGCAGTTTCGGGGAACGGACTGAAGCTTTCTTT
CASSFGERTEAFF
>once|TRBV27|TRBJ1-5|NA
TGTGCCAGCAGTGCCCGGACAAGTAAGGAGCCCCAGCATTTT
CASSARTSKEPQHF
>NA|TRBV19|TRBJ1-3|NA
TGTGCCAGTAGTGAGGACGGGAGCTCTGGAAACACCATATATTTT
CASSEDGSSGNTIYF
>NA|TRBV27|TRBJ2-7|NA
TGTGCCAGCAGTTCCACTAAATCAAGACGGGTCGGCTACGAGCAGTACTTC
CASSSTKSRRVGYEQYF
>NA|TRBV6-1|TRBJ2-7|NA
TGTGCCAGCAGTGAGCTACAGTGTTCGGGGGAGCAGTACTTC
CASSELQCSGEQYF
>NA|TRBV5-1|TRBJ1-1|TRBD1
TGCGCCAGCAGCTTGGCCCCAAGCAGGGGGCCTTTCACTGAAGCTTTCTTT
CASSLAPSRGPFTEAFF
>NA|TRBV25-1|TRBJ2-5|NA
TGTGCCAGCTGGGGGCACCAAGAGACCCAGTACTTC
CASWGHQETQYF
>NA|TRBV28|TRBJ2-7|NA
TGTGCCAGCACGAAGCAAAGCTCCTACGAGCAGTACTTC
CASTKQSSYEQYF
>NA|TRBV19|TRBJ2-3|TRBD2
TGTGCCACCCAAGAGACTAGCGGGCGCGGCACAGATACGCAGTATTTT
CATQETSGRGTDTQYF
>once|TRBV9|TRBJ2-5|NA
TGTGCCAGCAGCGCGCCATCAGGGGGGAGGGAGACCCAGTACTTC
CASSAPSGGRETQYF
>NA|TRBV5-6|TRBJ2-1|NA
TGTGCCAGCAGCTCCGATCCGAGCTCCTACAATGAGCAGTTCTTC
CASSSDPSSYNEQFF
>NA|TRBV28|TRBJ2-1|NA
TGTGCCAGCAGAAGCACGGAGGGCCGGTCCTACAATGAGCAGTTCTTC
CASRSTEGRSYNEQFF
>few|TRBV7-9|TRBJ2-7|TRBD1
TGTGCCAGCAGCCCCAGTGGGGACAGGGGGAACTCCTACTACTACGAGCAGTACTTC
CASSPSGDRGNSYYYEQYF
>few|TRBV5-8|TRBJ2-2|NA
TGTGCCAGCAGCTTGGTTATAAGGGAGCTGTTTTTT
CASSLVIRELFF
>NA|TRBV5-4|TRBJ2-3|TRBD2
TGTGCCAGCAGCCTAGCGGGAGAGGGTCCCGGGAGAGGCACAGATACGCAGTATTTT
CASSLAGEGPGRGTDTQYF
>NA|TRBV27|TRBJ2-3|NA
TGTGCCAGCAGTGCCGATCCGAGGGATACGCAGTATTTT
CASSADPRDTQYF
>NA|TRBV6-6|TRBJ1-1|TRBD1
TGTGCCAGCAGTCGGGACAGGGGAAGGACTGAAGCTTTCTTT
CASSRDRGRTEAFF
>NA|TRBV9|TRBJ1-5|NA
TGTGCCAGCAGCGTAGCTACAGGGCAGATAAGCAATCAGCCCCAGCATTTT
CASSVATGQISNQPQHF